These 27 T cell receptor beta chains were sequenced from one sample in a study of T cells in narcolepsy. Only in-frame clones appear in the TCRdb table, and some are missing; sequencing was by immunoSEQ multiplex PCR. The data show about 30,000 clones, with 83% seen just once and about 0.64% held by the top ten. The sample consisted of memory (CD45RA-) CD4+ T cells from blood. Receptors originate from a human donor in good health.

The chain couples TRBV6-5 to TRBJ2-2; unclear D gene. This CDR3 spans 14 amino acids. From germline, CDR1 is MNHEY and CDR2 SVGAGI. V gave up 4 bases and J gave up 3 bases, with 9 bases separating them. CDR3 DNA: TGTGCCAGCAGTTCATCCCGGGACACCGGGGAGCTGTTTTTT. This encodes CASSSSRDTGELFF.

The chain joins TRBV19 to TRBJ2-6; D is undetermined. Germline V lookup: CDR1 LNHDA, CDR2 SQIVND (reference sequence). This CDR3 has 17 residues. The V and J ends lost 0 bases and 3 bases respectively, with 12 bases between them. This CDR3 is CASSIDRWEVGANVLTF. As DNA, the CDR3 is TGTGCCAGTAGTATAGATCGGTGGGAAGTTGGGGCCAACGTCCTGACTTTC.

The V call is TRBV28, the J call TRBJ1-6; unclear D gene. CDR3 size: 13 residues. The germline gives CDR1 MDHEN, CDR2 SYDVKM. V lost 2 bases, J lost 8 bases, and 7 bases lay in between. The CDR3 sequence is CASSLGRHSPLHF. DNA of the CDR3: TGTGCCAGCAGTTTAGGCAGGCATTCACCCCTCCACTTT.

This CDR3 is CASSPQGVSTGELFF. The CDR3 coding sequence is TGTGCCAGCAGTCCTCAGGGGGTTAGCACCGGGGAGCTGTTTTTT. V usage is TRBV6-6 and J usage is TRBJ2-2, with 7 bases aligning to TRBD1. CDR1 and CDR2 from the germline V gene are MNHNY and SVGAGI (reference sequence). The CDR3 runs to 15 residues. Trimming at V came to 5 bases and at J to 4 bases, leaving 7 bases not matched to a gene.

This chain connects TRBV10-2 to TRBJ1-5; D not certain. Between the trimmed V and J ends, which lost 6 bases and 0 bases, there was a span of 6 bases. CDR1 WSHSY and CDR2 SAAADI come from the germline V gene. This CDR3 is built from 13 residues. This chain's CDR3 is CASRQNSNQPQHF. The DNA of the CDR3 is TGCGCCAGCAGGCAGAATAGCAATCAGCCCCAGCATTTT.

The rearrangement joins TRBV5-4 to TRBJ1-6, with TRBD1 matching 10 bases. This CDR3 has 14 amino acids. Per germline, CDR1 SGHNT and CDR2 YYREEE (reference sequence). J lost 10 bases, V lost 2 bases, and 3 bases had no gene match. CDR3 DNA sequence: TGTGCCAGCAGCTTTTTGGGACAGGGGTCACCCCTCCACTTT. It yields the protein CASSFLGQGSPLHF.

The chain combines TRBV6-1 with TRBJ2-2; tentatively, D is TRBD1 (6 bases). CDR1 is MNHNS and CDR2 is SASEGT in the germline V gene. The ends were cut back, 2 bases at V and 0 bases at J, with 10 bases in the middle. CDR3 length: 16 residues. DNA for the CDR3: TGTGCCAGCAGTGAAAGGGACAAAGCGAACACCGGGGAGCTGTTTTTT. Translated: CASSERDKANTGELFF.

This chain joins TRBV30 and TRBJ1-4; no firm D call. The CDR3 loop spans 12 amino acids. The V end was cut by 2 bases, the J end by 7 bases, with 8 bases between. The V gene's germline CDR1 is GTSNPN and CDR2 SVGIG (reference sequence). As DNA, the CDR3 is TGTGCCTGGAGTAGAACGGGTGAAAAACTGTTTTTT. It specifies CAWSRTGEKLFF.

The table lists this clone with a few counts. The chain has TRBV6-5 and TRBJ1-4; no definite D call. Germline V gives CDR1 MNHEY, CDR2 SVGAGI. The CDR3 sequence is 14 residues long. V was trimmed by 6 bases and J by 8 bases, leaving 16 bases between them. The CDR3 spells CASSRWVLGEKLFF. The CDR3 DNA follows: TGTGCCAGCAGCCGATGGGTCCTTGGAGAAAAACTGTTTTTT.

The V gene is TRBV7-8, the J gene TRBJ2-1, with a possible D match to TRBD2 (6 bases). Per germline, CDR1 SGHVS and CDR2 FQNEAQ. The CDR3 contains 16 residues. Trimming pared 5 bases from V and 0 bases from J, leaving 14 bases between. CDR3 DNA sequence: TGTGCCAGCAGCACCATTAGCGGCAGCTCCTACAATGAGCAGTTCTTC. Its protein product is CASSTISGSSYNEQFF.

This CDR3 reads CASSYTGQGKETQYF. Here the CDR3 DNA reads TGTGCCAGCAGTTACACGGGACAGGGAAAAGAGACCCAGTACTTC. The chain joins TRBV6-5 to TRBJ2-5; 9 positions match TRBD1. V was clipped by 2 bases and J by 3 bases; unmatched bases: 4. The CDR3 length is 15 residues. Germline CDR1 is MNHEY and CDR2 is SVGAGI.

The chain joins TRBV5-1 to TRBJ2-7, with 8 bases that match TRBD1. This CDR3 comprises 14 residues. V gave up 5 bases and J gave up 7 bases; unmatched junction bases: 11. Germline V lookup: CDR1 SGHRS, CDR2 YFSETQ. The CDR3 DNA follows: TGCGCCAGCAGGACCGGGACAGGCACTTGGGAGCAGTACTTC. Translated, it gives CASRTGTGTWEQYF.

The count of this clone is one. The chain joins TRBV6-5 to TRBJ2-5; 8 bases map to TRBD1. The CDR3 covers 13 residues. Germline loops: CDR1 MNHEY, CDR2 SVGAGI. J gave up 5 bases and V 6 bases, and 5 bases lay outside the gene matches. The CDR3 DNA reads TGTGCCAGCAGGAGGACAGGGTCGGAGACCCAGTACTTC. It yields the protein CASRRTGSETQYF.

The J gene is TRBJ2-3, the V gene TRBV28; D is undetermined. The CDR3 contains 12 residues. CDR1 is MDHEN and CDR2 is SYDVKM in the germline V gene. V lost 6 bases and J lost 6, with 10 bases in between. CDR3 bases: TGTGCCAGCAGCCTCGGCAGGGATACGCAGTATTTT. As protein: CASSLGRDTQYF.

V usage is TRBV20-1 and J usage is TRBJ2-7; TRBD2 might be the D (6 bases). The length of the CDR3 is 11 residues. V was clipped by 3 bases and J by 3 bases, with 6 bases between them. The germline CDR1 and CDR2 sequences are DFQATT and SNEGSKA (reference sequence). CDR3 region: CSASSGYEQYF. The CDR3 nucleotides are TGCAGTGCTAGTAGCGGCTACGAGCAGTACTTC.

CDR3 in DNA: TGTGCCAGCCCCCCCTGGGGGCTAGAGACCCAGTACTTC. Translating gives CASPPWGLETQYF. This rearrangement joins TRBV6-6 to TRBJ2-5, with D perhaps matching TRBD1 (6 bases). The CDR3 spans 13 residues. Trimming cost V 8 bases and J 4 bases, with 14 bases left between them. Germline CDR1 MNHNY, CDR2 SVGAGI (reference sequence).

The genes are TRBV7-2 and TRBJ2-3; D uncertain. Germline CDR1 is SGHTA and CDR2 is FQGNSA. CDR3 length: 11 residues. V lost 7 bases, J lost 4 bases, and 6 bases lay in between. This CDR3 is CASTPADTQYF. CDR3 nucleotides: TGTGCCAGCACGCCCGCAGATACGCAGTATTTT.

The chain links TRBV7-8 to TRBJ1-1, with no clear D. This CDR3 has 13 amino acids. In germline, CDR1 is SGHVS, CDR2 FQNEAQ. Trimming pared 5 bases from V and 2 bases from J, leaving 9 bases between. The DNA for the CDR3 is TGTGCCAGCAGCCGGGGATCAAACACTGAAGCTTTCTTT. Protein product: CASSRGSNTEAFF.

V usage is TRBV5-4 and J usage is TRBJ2-2; D gene uncertain. Germline V CDR1 and CDR2: SGHNT, YYREEE (reference sequence). The ends were cut back, 4 bases at V and 5 bases at J, with 15 bases in the middle. The CDR3 totals 15 residues. CDR3 nucleotides: TGTGCCAGCAGCAGTGGCTGGGTTAGAACCGGGGAGCTGTTTTTT. Amino acids: CASSSGWVRTGELFF.

The sample holds a few counts of this clone. V gene TRBV2 combines with J gene TRBJ2-7; the D gene could be TRBD1 or TRBD2 (6 bases each). The CDR3 has 11 amino acids. The ends were cut back, 8 bases at V and 9 bases at J, with 14 bases in the middle. Germline V lookup: CDR1 SNHLY, CDR2 FYNNEI. CDR3 bases: TGTGCCAGCGGCACCGGGGGCAGGCAGTACGTC. It specifies CASGTGGRQYV.

The chain uses TRBV5-6 and TRBJ1-6; D unclear. V dropped 4 bases and J dropped 8 bases, with 13 bases sitting between them. The CDR3 has 14 amino acids. Germline CDR1 and CDR2: SGHDT and YYEEEE. The CDR3 DNA reads as TGTGCCAGCAGCGGACGTGGGCGTGATTCACCCCTCCACTTT. Residues: CASSGRGRDSPLHF.

The chain carries TRBV2 and TRBJ2-7, with D uncertain. V was cut by 5 bases and J by 2 bases, with 7 bases left in between. Germline assignment: CDR1 SNHLY and CDR2 FYNNEI. There are 12 residues in the CDR3. The CDR3 reads CASSLLTYEQYF. In DNA, the CDR3 is TGTGCCAGCAGTCTACTCACCTACGAGCAGTACTTC.

The CDR3 protein is CASSQGSRYQETQYF. In nucleotides, the CDR3 is TGCGCCAGCAGCCAAGGCTCGAGGTACCAAGAGACCCAGTACTTC. The chain employs TRBV4-1 and TRBJ2-5; no clear D gene. V shed 1 base and J shed 0 bases, with 9 bases lying between them. The germline CDR1 and CDR2 sequences are MGHRA and YSYEKL. CDR3 length equals 15 residues.

This clone came up once. CDR3 protein: CASSPERTGYGYTF. The CDR3 nucleotides read TGTGCCAGCTCACCGGAAAGGACAGGCTATGGCTACACCTTC. V is TRBV18 and J is TRBJ1-2; 7 bases line up with TRBD1. The CDR3 sequence is 14 residues long. Germline CDR1 KGHSH, CDR2 LQKENI. The J segment lost 4 bases and the V segment lost 3 bases, leaving 5 bases of the junction unmatched.

The sample holds one count of this clone. The chain joins TRBV7-7 to TRBJ2-1; D possibly uses TRBD1 or TRBD2 (6 bases each). V lost 1 base and J lost 8, with 12 bases in between. The length of the CDR3 is 14 residues. Germline assignment: CDR1 SSHAT and CDR2 FNYEAQ (reference sequence). The CDR3: CASSLGGAFDEQFF. CDR3 DNA: TGTGCCAGCAGCTTAGGGGGGGCATTTGATGAGCAGTTCTTC.

This chain joins TRBV6-5 and TRBJ1-2; D ambiguous. The V end lost 4 bases, the J end lost 7 bases, and 7 bases lay between the germline ends. The CDR3 extends over 11 amino acids. CDR1 and CDR2 from the germline V gene are MNHEY and SVGAGI. This CDR3 is CASSSRGGYTF. CDR3 nucleotides: TGTGCCAGCAGTTCCCGGGGTGGCTACACCTTC.

This chain uses TRBV2 with TRBJ2-2, with D perhaps TRBD2 (6 bases). V dropped 7 bases and J dropped 1 base, with 10 bases sitting between them. From germline, CDR1 is SNHLY and CDR2 FYNNEI. The CDR3 spans 14 residues. The CDR3 sequence: CASKAGRNTGELFF. As DNA, the CDR3 is TGTGCCAGCAAGGCGGGGCGGAACACCGGGGAGCTGTTTTTT.